One T cell receptor beta chain is described in this entry. As yet, its antigen is unknown. This specimen belongs to a study of cytotoxic CD8 clonotypes in ibrutinib-treated CLL. About the research overall: Investigators collected response samples after a median approximately eleven months of treatment, range 6 to 36. Study-level results: A rise in clonality was seen at ibrutinib response, and a fall back toward baseline was seen at progression. Clonality was higher at baseline than in age-matched healthy donors and tracked circulating CD8+ T-cell counts.

Depths of 1 in 200,000 to 1 in 1 million T cells were the sequencing target. Using immunoSEQ multiplex PCR, the repertoire was profiled, and TCRdb retains in-frame clones only, with some absent. The profile shows 9,400 or so clones, about 59% of them singletons. Germline CDR1 and CDR2: SGHDN and FVKESK. The CDR3 is made up of 13 amino acids. V dropped 3 bases and J dropped 3 bases, with 9 bases sitting between them. The clonotype was recovered from a human donor with chronic lymphocytic leukemia. The sequencing here drew on PBMCs, taken before ibrutinib treatment. The V call is TRBV14, the J call TRBJ2-7; D is undetermined. The CDR3 region has the DNA TGTGCCAGCAGCCAGAAGACGGGCTACGAGCAGTACTTC. This gives the protein CASSQKTGYEQYF.